A single T cell receptor (beta chain) is shown here with its context. This entry comes from a study of blood T cell repertoires in COVID-19. The repertoire was sequenced with immunoSEQ multiplex PCR; TCRdb's copy has only in-frame clones and lacks some. The profile shows 200,000 to 300,000 clones, roughly 91% of them singletons. Recovery meant two consecutive negative NP/OP PCR tests, professional clearance, or resolved symptoms. The CDR3 sequence is 13 residues long. Per the germline V gene, CDR1 is LGHDT and CDR2 is YNNKEL (reference sequence). V lost 5 bases, J lost 4 bases, and 10 bases lay in between.

This receptor was identified in a young woman who had recovered from COVID-19. Sequencing was performed on PBMCs or T cells enriched from blood (not recorded which). This chain connects TRBV3-1 (or the pseudogene TRBV3-2) to TRBJ2-3, with D unclear. The chain's CDR3 is CASSATQADTQYF. As DNA, the CDR3 is TGTGCCAGCAGCGCTACCCAGGCAGATACGCAGTATTTT.